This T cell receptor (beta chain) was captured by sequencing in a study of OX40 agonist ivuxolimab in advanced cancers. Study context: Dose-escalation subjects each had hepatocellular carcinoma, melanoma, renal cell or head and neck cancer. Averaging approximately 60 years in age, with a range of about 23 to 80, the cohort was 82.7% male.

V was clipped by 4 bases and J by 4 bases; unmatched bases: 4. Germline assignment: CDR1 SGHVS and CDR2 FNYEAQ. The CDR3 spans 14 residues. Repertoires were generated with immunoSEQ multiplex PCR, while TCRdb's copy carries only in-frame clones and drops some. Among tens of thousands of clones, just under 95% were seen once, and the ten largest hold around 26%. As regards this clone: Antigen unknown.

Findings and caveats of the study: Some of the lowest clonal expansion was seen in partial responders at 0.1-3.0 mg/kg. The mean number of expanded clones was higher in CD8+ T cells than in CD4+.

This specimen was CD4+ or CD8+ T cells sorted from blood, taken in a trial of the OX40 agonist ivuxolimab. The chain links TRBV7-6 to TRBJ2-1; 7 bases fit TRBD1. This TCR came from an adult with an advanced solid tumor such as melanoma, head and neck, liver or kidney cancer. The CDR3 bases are TGTGCCAGCAGCTCACCGGGACAGTACAATGAGCAGTTCTTC. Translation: CASSSPGQYNEQFF.